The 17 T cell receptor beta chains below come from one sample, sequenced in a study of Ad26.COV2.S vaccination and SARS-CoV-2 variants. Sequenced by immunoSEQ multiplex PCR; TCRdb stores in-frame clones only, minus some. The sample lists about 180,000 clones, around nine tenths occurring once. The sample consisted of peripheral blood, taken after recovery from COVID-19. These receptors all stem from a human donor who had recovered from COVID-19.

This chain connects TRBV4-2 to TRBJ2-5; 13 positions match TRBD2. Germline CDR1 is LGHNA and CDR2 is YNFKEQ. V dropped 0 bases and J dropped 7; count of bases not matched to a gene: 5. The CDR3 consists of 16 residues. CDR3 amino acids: CASSQELAGGPGTQYF. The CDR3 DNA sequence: TGTGCCAGCAGCCAAGAACTAGCGGGGGGGCCAGGGACCCAGTACTTC.

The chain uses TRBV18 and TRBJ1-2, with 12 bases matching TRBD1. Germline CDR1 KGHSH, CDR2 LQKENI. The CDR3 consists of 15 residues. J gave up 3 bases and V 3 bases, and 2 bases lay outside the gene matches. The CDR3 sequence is CASSPGTGGDYGYTF. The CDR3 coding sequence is TGTGCCAGCTCACCGGGGACAGGGGGCGACTATGGCTACACCTTC.

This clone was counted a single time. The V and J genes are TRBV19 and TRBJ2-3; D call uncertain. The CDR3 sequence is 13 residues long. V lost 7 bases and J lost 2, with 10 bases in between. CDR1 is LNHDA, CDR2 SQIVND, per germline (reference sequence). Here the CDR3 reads CASTPGDTDTQYF. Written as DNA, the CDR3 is TGTGCCAGTACACCGGGCGACACAGATACGCAGTATTTT.

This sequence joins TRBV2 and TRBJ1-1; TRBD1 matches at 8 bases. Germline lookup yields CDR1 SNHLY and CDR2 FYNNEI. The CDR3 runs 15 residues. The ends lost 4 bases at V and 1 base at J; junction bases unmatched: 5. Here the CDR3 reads CASSAYTGGNTEAFF. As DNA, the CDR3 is TGTGCCAGCAGTGCCTATACAGGGGGGAACACTGAAGCTTTCTTT.

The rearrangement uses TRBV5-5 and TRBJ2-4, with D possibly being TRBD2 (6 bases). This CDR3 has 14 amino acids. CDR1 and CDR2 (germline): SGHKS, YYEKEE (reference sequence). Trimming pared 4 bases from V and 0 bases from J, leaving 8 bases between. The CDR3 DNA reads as TGTGCCAGCAGCGGGGGGATAGCCAAAAACATTCAGTACTTC. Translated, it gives CASSGGIAKNIQYF.

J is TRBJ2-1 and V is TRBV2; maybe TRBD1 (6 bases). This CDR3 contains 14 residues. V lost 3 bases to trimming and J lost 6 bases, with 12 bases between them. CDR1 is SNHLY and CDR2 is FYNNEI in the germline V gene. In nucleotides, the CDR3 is TGTGCCAGCAGTGATCCGGGACACCGCAATGAGCAGTTCTTC. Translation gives CASSDPGHRNEQFF.

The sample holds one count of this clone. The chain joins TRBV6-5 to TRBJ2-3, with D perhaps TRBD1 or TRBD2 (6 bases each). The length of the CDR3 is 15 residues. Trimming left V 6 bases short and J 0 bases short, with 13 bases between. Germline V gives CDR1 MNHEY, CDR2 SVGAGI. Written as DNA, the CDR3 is TGTGCCAGCAGAAACGGGGGCTTAAGCACAGATACGCAGTATTTT. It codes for CASRNGGLSTDTQYF.

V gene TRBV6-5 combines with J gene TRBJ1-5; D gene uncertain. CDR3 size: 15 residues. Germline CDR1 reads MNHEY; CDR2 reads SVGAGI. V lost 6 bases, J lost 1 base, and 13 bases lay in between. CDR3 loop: CASRSGLLSNQPQHF. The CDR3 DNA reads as TGTGCCAGCAGAAGCGGGTTGCTGAGCAATCAGCCCCAGCATTTT.

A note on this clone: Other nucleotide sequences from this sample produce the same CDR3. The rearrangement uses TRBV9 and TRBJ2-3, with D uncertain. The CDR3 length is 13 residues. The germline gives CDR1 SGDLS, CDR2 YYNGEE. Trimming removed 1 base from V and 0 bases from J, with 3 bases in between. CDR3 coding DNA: TGTGCCAGCAGCGTACTCAGCACAGATACGCAGTATTTT. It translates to CASSVLSTDTQYF.

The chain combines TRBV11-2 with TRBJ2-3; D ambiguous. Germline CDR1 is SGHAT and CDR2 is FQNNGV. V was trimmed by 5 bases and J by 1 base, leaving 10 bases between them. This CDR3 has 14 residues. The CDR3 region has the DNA TGTGCCAGCAGCCCCCGCAAAGGCACAGATACGCAGTATTTT. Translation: CASSPRKGTDTQYF.

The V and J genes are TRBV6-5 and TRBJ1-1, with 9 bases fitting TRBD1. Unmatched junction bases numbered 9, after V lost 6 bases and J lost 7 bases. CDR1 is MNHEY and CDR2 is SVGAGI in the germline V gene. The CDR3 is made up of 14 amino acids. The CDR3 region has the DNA TGTGCCAGCAGCTCACAGGGGGCGTTGAGTGAAGCTTTCTTT. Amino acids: CASSSQGALSEAFF.

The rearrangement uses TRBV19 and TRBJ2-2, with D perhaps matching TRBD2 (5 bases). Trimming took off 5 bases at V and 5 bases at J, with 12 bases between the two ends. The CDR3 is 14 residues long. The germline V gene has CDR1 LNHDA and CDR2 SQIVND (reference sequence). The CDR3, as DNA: TGTGCCAGTAGTCTCGGGGTGCCAACCGGGGAGCTGTTTTTT. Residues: CASSLGVPTGELFF.

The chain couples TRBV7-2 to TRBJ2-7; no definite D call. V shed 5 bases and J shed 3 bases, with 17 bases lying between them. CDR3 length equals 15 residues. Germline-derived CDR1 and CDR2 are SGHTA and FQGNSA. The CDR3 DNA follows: TGTGCCAGCAGCCCCCGTATGGGCCCGGACTACGAGCAGTACTTC. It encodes CASSPRMGPDYEQYF.

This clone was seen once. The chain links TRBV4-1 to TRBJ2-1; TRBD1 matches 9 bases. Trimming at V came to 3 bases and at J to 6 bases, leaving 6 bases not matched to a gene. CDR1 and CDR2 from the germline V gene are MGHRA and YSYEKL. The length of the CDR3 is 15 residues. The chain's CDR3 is CASSHLGTGFNEQFF. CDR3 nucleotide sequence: TGCGCCAGCAGCCACCTCGGGACAGGGTTCAATGAGCAGTTCTTC.

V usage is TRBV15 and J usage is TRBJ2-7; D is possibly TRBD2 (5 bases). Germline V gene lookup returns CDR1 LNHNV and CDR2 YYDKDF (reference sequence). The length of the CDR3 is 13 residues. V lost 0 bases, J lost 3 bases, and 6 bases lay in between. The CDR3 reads CATSRDRGYEQYF. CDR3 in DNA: TGTGCCACCAGCAGAGATCGGGGCTACGAGCAGTACTTC.

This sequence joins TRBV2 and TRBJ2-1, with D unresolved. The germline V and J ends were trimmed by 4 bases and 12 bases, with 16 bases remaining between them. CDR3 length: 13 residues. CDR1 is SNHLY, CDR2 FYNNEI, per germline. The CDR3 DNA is TGTGCCAGCAGTGTTCCGGACCTACCATGGCAGTTCTTC. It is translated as CASSVPDLPWQFF. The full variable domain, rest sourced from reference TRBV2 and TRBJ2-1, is EPEVTQTPSHQVTQMGQEVILRCVPISNHLYFYWYRQILGQKVEFLVSFYNNEISEKSEIFDDQFSVERPDGSNFTLKIRSTKLEDSAMYFCASSVPDLPWQFFGPGTRLTVL.

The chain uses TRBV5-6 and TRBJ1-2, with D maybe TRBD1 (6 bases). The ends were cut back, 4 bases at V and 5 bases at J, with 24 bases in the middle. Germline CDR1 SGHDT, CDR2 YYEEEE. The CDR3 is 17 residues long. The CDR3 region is CASSVEVKGGRGYGYTF. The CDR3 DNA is TGTGCCAGCAGCGTGGAGGTTAAGGGGGGAAGAGGGTATGGCTACACCTTC.